These 2 T cell receptor beta chains share one sample of origin, sequenced in a study of beta chain features in type 1 diabetes. The authors reverse transcribed all of the isolated RNA, so sequencing captured expressed TCRB transcripts. TCRdb's table, derived via immunoSEQ multiplex PCR, lists solely in-frame clones and lacks some. The sample contains approximately 150,000 clones, 8% to 13% of which appear only once. Sequenced material: naive CD4+ T cells from blood. Every receptor here comes from a man aged 18 to 30 in good health.

Notes on this clone: Within the sample, other DNA sequences also encode this same CDR3. The chain recombines TRBV7-2 with TRBJ2-3; 7 bases map to TRBD2. The CDR3 spans 17 residues. Germline V gene sequence: CDR1 SGHTA, CDR2 FQGNSA. The junction had 11 bases not matched to a gene; V was cut back by 3 bases and J by 2 bases. The CDR3 reads CASSLNLGGRATDTQYF. Written as DNA, the CDR3 is TGTGCCAGCAGCTTGAACTTGGGGGGGAGGGCCACAGATACGCAGTATTTT.

A few counts support this clone. The chain uses TRBV2 and TRBJ1-5; TRBD1 might be the D (5 bases). The CDR3 covers 12 residues. Germline V gene sequence: CDR1 SNHLY, CDR2 FYNNEI. V shed 5 bases and J shed 7 bases, with 9 bases lying between them. The CDR3 DNA sequence: TGTGCCAGCAGTCCCCGGGGGCAGCCCCAGCATTTT. Amino acids: CASSPRGQPQHF.